These 27 T cell receptor beta chains came from one sample sequenced in a study of cytomegalovirus exposure and HLA in healthy donors (TCRdb year 2017). The protocol used for the library was the immunoSEQ multiplex PCR assay. For the multiplex PCR, a mixture combining 60 forward primers for TCR Vbeta segments and 13 reverse primers for TCR Jbeta segments was used. TCRdb obtained this table from immuneACCESS and retained in-frame rearrangements with V and J assigned. These tables miss some clones; where compared with another copy, unresolved V genes account for less than half of the shortfall, and the remainder is unexplained. In this sample's table one finds under 250,000 clones. 0.9% to 1.4% of the sample lies in the top ten. Sequenced material: PBMCs. The receptor source for this set is a girl under 10 years old in good health and CMV-seropositive.

This rearrangement joins TRBV6-5 to TRBJ2-5; D gene unclear. With 2 bases removed from V and 4 bases from J, the gap between germline ends came to 5 bases. CDR1 and CDR2 from the germline V gene are MNHEY and SVGAGI. CDR3 length: 12 residues. The CDR3 region has the DNA TGTGCCAGCAGTTACGGGCCAGAGACCCAGTACTTC. It is translated as CASSYGPETQYF.

The CDR3 loop is CASSLGDRGADTQYF. Written as DNA, the CDR3 is TGCGCCAGCAGCTTGGGGGACAGGGGAGCAGATACGCAGTATTTT. The chain is built from TRBV5-1 and TRBJ2-3, with TRBD1 identical over 10 bases. Trimming at V came to 0 bases and at J to 4 bases, leaving 2 bases not matched to a gene. The germline CDR1 and CDR2 sequences are SGHRS and YFSETQ. CDR3 size: 15 residues. The full variable domain, rest sourced from reference TRBV5-1 and TRBJ2-3, is KAGVTQTPRYLIKTRGQQVTLSCSPISGHRSVSWYQQTPGQGLQFLFEYFSETQRNKGNFPGRFSGRQFSNSRSEMNVSTLELGDSALYLCASSLGDRGADTQYFGPGTRLTVL.

The chain joins TRBV7-9 to TRBJ1-4, with 9 bases lining up with TRBD1. The germline V gene has CDR1 SEHNR and CDR2 FQNEAQ (reference sequence). V lost 2 bases to trimming and J lost 7 bases; unmatched junction nucleotides: 8. This CDR3 contains 16 residues. CDR3 sequence (DNA): TGTGCCAGCAGCTTATTATCACAGGGGGCGGGTGAAAAACTGTTTTTT. Its translation is CASSLLSQGAGEKLFF.

This chain joins TRBV28 and TRBJ2-7, with 9 bases fitting TRBD2. This CDR3 spans 16 amino acids. CDR1 is MDHEN, CDR2 SYDVKM, per germline. After removal of 11 bases from V and 0 bases from J, the junction contained 14 bases not matched to a gene. CDR3 residues: CAATIRVTSGSYEQYF. CDR3 DNA: TGTGCCGCGACGATAAGGGTGACTAGCGGCTCCTACGAGCAGTACTTC. The full variable domain, its missing parts supplied by reference TRBV28 and TRBJ2-7, is DVKVTQSSRYLVKRTGEKVFLECVQDMDHENMFWYRQDPGLGLRLIYFSYDVKMKEKGDIPEGYSVSREKKERFSLILESASTNQTSMYLCAATIRVTSGSYEQYFGPGTRLTVT.

V and J are TRBV5-4 and TRBJ2-7, with 7 bases that match TRBD1. Germline V gene lookup returns CDR1 SGHNT and CDR2 YYREEE (reference sequence). V lost 3 bases and J lost 4; bases outside the gene matches: 13. This CDR3 spans 16 amino acids. CDR3 in amino acids: CASSSLTDRDTYEQYF. Here the CDR3 DNA reads TGTGCCAGCAGCTCCCTGACTGACAGGGACACGTACGAGCAGTACTTC.

V gene TRBV6-5 combines with J gene TRBJ2-7; a weak D match, TRBD1 (7 bases). Germline V CDR1 and CDR2: MNHEY, SVGAGI. CDR3 length equals 14 residues. Trimming removed 3 bases from V and 5 bases from J, with 14 bases in between. This CDR3 is CASSYNPRGDEQYF. Here the CDR3 DNA reads TGTGCCAGCAGTTATAACCCCAGGGGGGACGAGCAGTACTTC.

V usage is TRBV19 and J usage is TRBJ2-3; D may be TRBD2 (6 bases). This CDR3 region has 14 residues. Germline CDR1 LNHDA, CDR2 SQIVND (reference sequence). Trimming stripped 3 bases from V and 6 bases from J, with 13 bases between. CDR3 in DNA: TGTGCCAGTAGTATGTTCCGGGGGAGCGATACGCAGTATTTT. It yields the protein CASSMFRGSDTQYF.

About this clone itself: Different DNA sequences within this sample yield the same CDR3. The chain combines TRBV7-9 with TRBJ2-7; D is possibly TRBD2 (6 bases). CDR1 is SEHNR, CDR2 FQNEAQ, per germline (reference sequence). Trimming stripped 5 bases from V and 5 bases from J, with 16 bases between. This CDR3 region has 14 residues. In DNA form, the CDR3 reads TGTGCCAGCAGCCGGGGCGGACTACCCGACGAGCAGTACTTC. This sequence encodes CASSRGGLPDEQYF.

CDR3 nucleotides: TGTGCCAGCAGCTATGGACTAGCGCAGCTAAATGAGCAGTTCTTC. It codes for CASSYGLAQLNEQFF. V and J are TRBV7-9 and TRBJ2-1, with TRBD2 identical over 9 bases. Losses at the gene ends were 4 bases for V and 7 bases for J; bases not matched to a gene: 8. The CDR3 spans 15 residues. Germline CDR1 is SEHNR and CDR2 is FQNEAQ (reference sequence).

This sequence joins TRBV2 and TRBJ1-2; D might be TRBD1 (6 bases). Trimming removed 6 bases from V and 1 base from J, with 9 bases in between. From germline, CDR1 is SNHLY and CDR2 FYNNEI. The CDR3 runs 13 residues. Written as DNA, the CDR3 is TGTGCCAGCAGCCGACAGGATAACTATGGCTACACCTTC. It translates to CASSRQDNYGYTF.

The V call is TRBV25-1, the J call TRBJ2-7; 16 bases agree with TRBD2. The CDR3 extends over 15 amino acids. The J segment lost 6 bases and the V segment lost 5 bases, leaving 4 bases of the junction unmatched. CDR1 and CDR2 (germline): MGHDK, SYGVNS. The CDR3, as DNA: TGTGCCAGCAGTAGGGGACTAGCGGGAGGGTTCGAGCAGTACTTC. Protein product: CASSRGLAGGFEQYF.

The rearrangement links TRBV5-1 to TRBJ2-5; no firm D call. This CDR3 comprises 14 residues. The germline CDR1 and CDR2 sequences are SGHRS and YFSETQ. Trimming shortened V by 2 bases and J by 5 bases, and 13 bases separated the two germline ends. The CDR3 spells CASSFTGGAETQYF. DNA for the CDR3: TGCGCCAGCAGCTTCACGGGTGGAGCGGAGACCCAGTACTTC.

The genes are TRBV7-3 and TRBJ2-1, with TRBD2 matching over 14 bases. CDR1 and CDR2 from the germline V gene are SGHTA and FQGTGA. The CDR3 extends over 14 amino acids. J was trimmed by 10 bases and V by 5 bases; bases with no gene match: 4. DNA of the CDR3: TGTGCCAGCAGCCATGGGACTAGCGGGGGCGAGCAGTTCTTC. It is translated as CASSHGTSGGEQFF. The variable domain in full, completed from reference TRBV7-3 and TRBJ2-1, reads GAGVSQTPSNKVTEKGKYVELRCDPISGHTALYWYRQSLGQGPEFLIYFQGTGAADDSGLPNDRFFAVRPEGSVSTLKIQRTERGDSAVYLCASSHGTSGGEQFFGPGTRLTVL.

The chain recombines TRBV27 with TRBJ2-1, with 9 bases aligning to TRBD2. The CDR3 consists of 14 residues. J lost 4 bases, V lost 4 bases, and 2 bases had no gene match. The germline V gene has CDR1 MNHEY and CDR2 SMNVEV (reference sequence). Here the CDR3 DNA reads TGTGCCAGCAGTTCTAGCGGGATTTACAATGAGCAGTTCTTC. Translated, it gives CASSSSGIYNEQFF.

The chain recombines TRBV4-1 with TRBJ2-7; a weak D match, TRBD1 (6 bases). CDR1 and CDR2 (germline): MGHRA, YSYEKL. The CDR3 length is 14 residues. Trimming took off 0 bases at V and 6 bases at J, with 12 bases between the two ends. The CDR3 is CASSQDRGLGEQYF. CDR3 nucleotide sequence: TGCGCCAGCAGCCAAGACAGGGGATTGGGCGAGCAGTACTTC.

V and J are TRBV28 and TRBJ2-7, with a possible D match to TRBD2 (5 bases). The germline V and J ends were trimmed by 8 bases and 0 bases, with 17 bases remaining between them. The CDR3 runs 15 residues. Germline CDR1 reads MDHEN; CDR2 reads SYDVKM. The CDR3 is CASRREGSGSYEQYF. CDR3 bases: TGTGCCAGCCGCCGGGAAGGGAGTGGCTCCTACGAGCAGTACTTC.

This chain uses TRBV25-1 with TRBJ2-5; tentatively, D is TRBD1 (5 bases). The V gene lost 7 bases and the J gene lost 14 bases, with 20 bases spanning the gap. Per germline, CDR1 MGHDK and CDR2 SYGVNS. The CDR3 contains 12 residues. The chain's CDR3 is CASTEGALRGYF. Written as DNA, the CDR3 is TGTGCCAGCACGGAAGGGGCCTTAAGAGGATACTTC.

CDR3 in amino acids: CASSLGLADYNEQFF. The CDR3 coding sequence is TGTGCCAGCAGCTTAGGGCTAGCGGACTACAATGAGCAGTTCTTC. This chain joins TRBV7-6 and TRBJ2-1, with 7 bases fitting TRBD2. Germline CDR1 is SGHVS and CDR2 is FNYEAQ. This CDR3 has 15 amino acids. Trimming at V came to 1 base and at J to 3 bases, leaving 3 bases not matched to a gene.

The chain links TRBV28 to TRBJ2-3, with 12 nucleotides matching TRBD2. Germline-derived CDR1 and CDR2 are MDHEN and SYDVKM. The V and J ends lost 7 bases and 2 bases, in that order; junction bases with no gene match: 10. The CDR3 has 17 amino acids. The CDR3 is CASILKRTSGATDTQYF. CDR3 DNA: TGTGCCAGCATACTTAAGAGGACTAGCGGGGCCACAGATACGCAGTATTTT.

This sequence joins TRBV5-1 and TRBJ2-3; 10 nucleotides line up with TRBD2. This CDR3 is 15 amino acids long. The germline V gene encodes CDR1 SGHRS and CDR2 YFSETQ. V was pared by 2 bases and J by 3 bases, with 3 bases of the junction left unmatched. The DNA of the CDR3 is TGCGCCAGCAGCTTCCGTAGCGGGAGGACAGATACGCAGTATTTT. Its translation is CASSFRSGRTDTQYF.

This chain uses TRBV6-6 with TRBJ2-1; 9 nucleotides align to TRBD2. There are 16 residues in the CDR3. Germline V gene lookup returns CDR1 MNHNY and CDR2 SVGAGI (reference sequence). The trim removed 4 bases at V and 0 bases at J, leaving 4 bases unmatched. This CDR3 reads CASSSRTSASYNEQFF. The CDR3 nucleotides are TGTGCCAGCAGTTCTAGGACTAGCGCCTCCTACAATGAGCAGTTCTTC.

The chain couples TRBV28 to TRBJ2-5; TRBD1 might be the D (6 bases). Germline lookup yields CDR1 MDHEN and CDR2 SYDVKM. The CDR3 spans 14 residues. Trimming took off 6 bases at V and 4 bases at J, with 15 bases between the two ends. The CDR3: CASSQKGVPETQYF. CDR3 sequence (DNA): TGTGCCAGCAGCCAAAAGGGGGTTCCAGAGACCCAGTACTTC.

The CDR3 sequence is CATSRDFLSGTGSYGYTF. The CDR3 DNA follows: TGTGCCACCAGCAGAGATTTCCTATCCGGGACAGGATCCTATGGCTACACCTTC. This chain connects TRBV15 to TRBJ1-2; 8 bases line up with TRBD1. V shed 0 bases, J shed 4 bases, and the junction held 13 bases outside the gene matches. Looked up from germline, CDR1 is LNHNV and CDR2 is YYDKDF (reference sequence). This CDR3 region has 18 residues.

V and J are TRBV4-1 and TRBJ2-7; D is possibly TRBD1 (5 bases). Trimming cost V 1 base and J 5 bases, with 15 bases left between them. The CDR3 spans 15 residues. CDR1 and CDR2 (germline): MGHRA, YSYEKL. CDR3 bases: TGCGCCAGCAGCCAAGGGGTGGGGCCCCAGCACGAGCAGTACTTC. Its protein product is CASSQGVGPQHEQYF.

V gene TRBV5-4 combines with J gene TRBJ2-1; D may be TRBD1 (9 bases). From germline, CDR1 is SGHNT and CDR2 YYREEE (reference sequence). With 4 bases removed from V and 8 bases from J, the gap between germline ends came to 19 bases. The CDR3 is 15 residues long. CDR3 protein: CASSREGQGLDEQFF. CDR3 nucleotide sequence: TGTGCCAGCAGCCGGGAGGGACAGGGACTGGATGAGCAGTTCTTC.

The J gene is TRBJ1-5, the V gene TRBV28, with 8 bases fitting TRBD1. The CDR3 is 14 residues long. Per germline, CDR1 MDHEN and CDR2 SYDVKM. Trimming at V came to 6 bases and at J to 7 bases, leaving 8 bases not matched to a gene. The CDR3 region has the DNA TGTGCCAGCAGCTTCAGGGGGCTCGGGCAGCCCCAGCATTTT. Its translation: CASSFRGLGQPQHF.

Notes on this clone: Its ends do not fully match the called genes, so a read error is possible. The rearrangement joins TRBV19 to TRBJ2-3; no reliable D call. CDR3 size: 15 residues. The V gene's germline CDR1 is LNHDA and CDR2 SQIVND (reference sequence). The CDR3 nucleotides read TGTGCCGGTAGCCCCACAGTGCCGAGCACAGATACGCAGTATTTT. Protein product: CAGSPTVPSTDTQYF.